The clone carrying this T cell receptor beta chain was detected only once. Its antigen is not identified. Data came from immunoSEQ multiplex PCR; TCRdb stores just in-frame clones and leaves some out. The sample records over a million clones, roughly 96% being singletons. The germline V gene has CDR1 MNHEY and CDR2 SVGAGI. J lost 3 bases, V lost 6 bases, and 5 bases had no gene match. The length of the CDR3 is 15 residues. The data were taken from a study of shared clonotypes between healthy human individuals. In the study overall: CD8 memory received one plate per donor, CD8 naive two, CD4 memory three and CD4 naive three. Findings and limits, study-wide: Among non-shared clonotypes, generation probabilities were lower than among those shared by all four donors. Larger estimated richness was generally recorded for naive subsets relative to memory subsets.

V and J are TRBV6-5 and TRBJ1-4, with 9 bases aligning to TRBD1. The sequence derives from a man aged 30-40 years in good health. Specimen: naive CD4+ T cells sorted from blood. Stated subset: CD45RA+ positively selected. CDR3 amino acids: CASRRTGGPNEKLFF. The CDR3 bases are TGTGCCAGCAGACGAACAGGGGGCCCTAATGAAAAACTGTTTTTT.